This is a list of T cell receptor beta chains from one sample in a study of blood T cell repertoires in COVID-19. Libraries were prepared by immunoSEQ multiplex PCR; TCRdb keeps only in-frame clonotypes and omits some of them. The sample lists tens of thousands of clones, around 90% occurring once. The sequenced material came from peripheral blood. Every receptor here comes from a human donor with active COVID-19. The donor label of this sample is uncertain. Each CDR3 is given with its conserved first and last residue. The D gene is left open where the match is weak. Part of the rows lack a size; the others show once, few, many or a class for expanded clones.

v_gene: TRBV7-9; abundance: NA; len: 15; d_gene: TRBD1; j_gene: TRBJ2-7; CDR3nt: TGTGCCAGCAGCCCTGGGACAGGCAAAACCTACGAGCAGTACTTC; CDR3aa: CASSPGTGKTYEQYF
v_gene: TRBV19; abundance: NA; len: 16; d_gene: NA; j_gene: TRBJ1-1; CDR3nt: TGTGCCAGTAGTATCTTGGGCTCTGGCATGAACACTGAAGCTTTCTTT; CDR3aa: CASSILGSGMNTEAFF
v_gene: TRBV6-5; abundance: NA; len: 14; d_gene: NA; j_gene: TRBJ2-7; CDR3nt: TGTGCCAGCAGTCGAGTCAGGAAGCCCTACGAGCAGTACTTC; CDR3aa: CASSRVRKPYEQYF
v_gene: TRBV18; abundance: NA; len: 14; d_gene: NA; j_gene: TRBJ2-7; CDR3nt: TGTGCCAGCTCACCAAACGGGTACCACTACGAGCAGTACTTC; CDR3aa: CASSPNGYHYEQYF
v_gene: TRBV19; abundance: NA; len: 14; d_gene: TRBD1; j_gene: TRBJ2-1; CDR3nt: TGTGCCAGTAGTCTACAGGGACAGGGTGGTGCGCAGTTCTTC; CDR3aa: CASSLQGQGGAQFF
v_gene: TRBV10-3; abundance: medium-sized; len: 11; d_gene: NA; j_gene: TRBJ1-2; CDR3nt: TGTGCCATCAGACAGGGACATGGCTACACCTTC; CDR3aa: CAIRQGHGYTF
v_gene: TRBV7-3; abundance: NA; len: 16; d_gene: TRBD2; j_gene: TRBJ2-3; CDR3nt: TGTGCCAGCAGTCCCAGGACGGGGGGAGGCACAGATACGCAGTATTTT; CDR3aa: CASSPRTGGGTDTQYF
v_gene: TRBV28; abundance: NA; len: 14; d_gene: NA; j_gene: TRBJ2-7; CDR3nt: TGTGCCAGCATAGGGTCGGACAACAGCTACGAGCAGTACTTC; CDR3aa: CASIGSDNSYEQYF
v_gene: TRBV3-1/TRBV3-2; abundance: NA; len: 16; d_gene: TRBD1; j_gene: TRBJ1-1; CDR3nt: TGTGCCAGCAGCCAAGGGCCAGGGGGAGGGAACACTGAAGCTTTCTTT; CDR3aa: CASSQGPGGGNTEAFF
v_gene: TRBV19; abundance: NA; len: 15; d_gene: NA; j_gene: TRBJ1-3; CDR3nt: TGTGCCAGTAGTATAAGGGGGTTTAGTGGAAACACCATATATTTT; CDR3aa: CASSIRGFSGNTIYF